These 5 T cell receptor beta chains were sequenced from one sample in a study of T cells in Graves' hyperthyroidism and ophthalmopathy. Amplification of TCR beta CDR3 regions used RNA as the template. An initial round of RT-PCR targeting the TCR CDR3 relied on the HTBI primer set. One entry per CDR3 protein, called by TCRdb with MiXCR from the multiplex PCR reads. Of fewer than 800,000 distinct CDR3 sequences listed, 16% are singletons. Specimen: blood. These TCRs come from a man aged 18 to 29 with Graves' hyperthyroidism.

This clonotype has at least ten counts. V and J are TRBV28 and TRBJ2-3; 11 nucleotides agree with TRBD2. The germline CDR1 and CDR2 sequences are MDHEN and SYDVKM. Germline trimming cut 6 bases from V and 2 bases from J; bases unmatched to any gene: 7. The CDR3 extends over 16 amino acids. The chain's CDR3 is CASSRLAGGFTDTQYF. The CDR3 DNA follows: TGTGCCAGCAGCCGTCTAGCGGGAGGATTCACAGATACGCAGTATTTT.

The chain employs TRBV24-1 and TRBJ2-3; D gene unclear. The length of the CDR3 is 17 residues. The V end lost 2 bases, the J end lost 4 bases, and 18 bases lay between the germline ends. Germline V CDR1 and CDR2: KGHDR, SFDVKD. CDR3 bases: TGTGCCACCAGTGATTCTCCCCCACGGGCGGTCCCAGATACGCAGTATTTT. Protein sequence: CATSDSPPRAVPDTQYF.

There are many counts of this clonotype. V is TRBV6-1 and J is TRBJ2-5; 9 positions match TRBD1. V was pared by 5 bases and J by 7 bases, with 5 bases of the junction left unmatched. CDR1 and CDR2 from the germline V gene are MNHNS and SASEGT. The CDR3 covers 13 residues. Here the CDR3 reads CASSRTGVGTQYF. CDR3 sequence (DNA): TGTGCCAGCAGTCGGACAGGGGTGGGGACCCAGTACTTC.

This clonotype was counted at least ten times. The rearrangement uses TRBV20-1 and TRBJ2-7, with 7 bases lining up with TRBD2. Germline assignment: CDR1 DFQATT and CDR2 SNEGSKA (reference sequence). The V gene end was trimmed by 6 bases and the J gene end by 6 bases; junction bases not matched to a gene: 5. The CDR3 totals 11 residues. CDR3 nucleotides: TGCAGTGCGCGGGAGATCGGCGAGCAGTACTTC. It yields the protein CSAREIGEQYF.

This clonotype was recorded many times. This chain connects TRBV5-1 to TRBJ2-7; 7 bases are a match to TRBD1. Looked up from germline, CDR1 is SGHRS and CDR2 is YFSETQ. The junction had 8 bases not matched to a gene; V was cut back by 3 bases and J by 5 bases. This CDR3 spans 14 amino acids. The CDR3 loop is CASSWTGGWDEQYF. In nucleotides, the CDR3 is TGCGCCAGCAGCTGGACAGGAGGTTGGGACGAGCAGTACTTC.